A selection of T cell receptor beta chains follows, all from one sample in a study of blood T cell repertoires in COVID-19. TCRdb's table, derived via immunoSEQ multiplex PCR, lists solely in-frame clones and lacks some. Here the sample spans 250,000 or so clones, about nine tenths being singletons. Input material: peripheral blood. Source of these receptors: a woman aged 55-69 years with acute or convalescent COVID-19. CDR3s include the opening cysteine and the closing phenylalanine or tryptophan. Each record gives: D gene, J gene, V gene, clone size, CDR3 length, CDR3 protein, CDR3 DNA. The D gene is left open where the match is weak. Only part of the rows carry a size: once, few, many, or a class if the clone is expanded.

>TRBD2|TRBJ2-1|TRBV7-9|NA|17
CASSHGLARSGRNEQFF
TGTGCCAGCAGCCACGGACTAGCGAGATCAGGTAGGAATGAGCAGTTCTTC
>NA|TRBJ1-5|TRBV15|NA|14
CATSRRTVDQPQHF
TGTGCCACCAGCAGACGGACAGTTGATCAGCCCCAGCATTTT
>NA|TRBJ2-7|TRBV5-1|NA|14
CASSPQGTPYEQYF
TGCGCCAGCAGTCCCCAGGGGACACCTTACGAGCAGTACTTC
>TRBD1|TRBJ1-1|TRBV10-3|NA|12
CAIKDRVTEAFF
TGTGCCATCAAGGACAGGGTGACTGAAGCTTTCTTT
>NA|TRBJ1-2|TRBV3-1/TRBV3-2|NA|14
CASSQEVAVGDYTF
TGTGCCAGCAGCCAAGAGGTCGCCGTCGGGGACTACACCTTC
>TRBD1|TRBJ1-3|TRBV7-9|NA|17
CASSATTQGRSGNTIYF
TGTGCCAGCAGCGCCACTACACAGGGGCGCTCTGGAAACACCATATATTTT
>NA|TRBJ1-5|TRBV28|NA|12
CASRSSNQPQHF
TGTGCCAGCCGGTCCAGCAATCAGCCCCAGCATTTT
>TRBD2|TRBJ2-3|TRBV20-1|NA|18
CSASRTSGGAIYTDTQYF
TGCAGTGCTAGTCGTACTAGCGGGGGGGCCATCTACACAGATACGCAGTATTTT
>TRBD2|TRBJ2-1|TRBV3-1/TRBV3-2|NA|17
CASSQVSGRGKLNEQFF
TGTGCCAGCAGCCAGGTTAGCGGGAGAGGAAAGTTGAATGAGCAGTTCTTC
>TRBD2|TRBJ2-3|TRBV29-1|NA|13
CSVAGGGRNTQYF
TGCAGCGTTGCCGGGGGGGGGCGGAATACGCAGTATTTT
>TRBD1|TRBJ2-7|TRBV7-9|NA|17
CASSLSFLGQTFYEQYF
TGTGCCAGCAGCTTAAGTTTCCTGGGACAGACCTTCTACGAGCAGTACTTC
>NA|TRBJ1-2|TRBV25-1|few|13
CASRTDRPYGYTF
TGTGCCAGCCGTACCGACAGGCCCTATGGCTACACCTTC
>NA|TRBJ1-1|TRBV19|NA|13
CASNQGLNTEAFF
TGTGCCAGTAATCAGGGATTGAACACTGAAGCTTTCTTT
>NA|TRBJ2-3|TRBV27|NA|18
CASSPGGRGRSGTDTQYF
TGTGCCAGCAGTCCGGGGGGCAGGGGGCGGAGTGGCACAGATACGCAGTATTTT
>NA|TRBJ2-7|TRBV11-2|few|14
CASSRQGGDYEQYF
TGTGCCAGCAGCCGCCAGGGGGGAGACTACGAGCAGTACTTC
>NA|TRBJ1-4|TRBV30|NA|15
CAWSVGAVGGEKLFF
TGTGCCTGGAGTGTAGGGGCAGTGGGCGGTGAAAAACTGTTTTTT
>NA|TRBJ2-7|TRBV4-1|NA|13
CASSQASSYEQYF
TGCGCCAGCAGCCAAGCCAGCTCCTACGAGCAGTACTTC
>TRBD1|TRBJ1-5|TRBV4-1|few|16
CASSQSGQGSWEPQHF
TGCGCCAGCAGCCAGTCCGGACAGGGGTCGTGGGAGCCCCAGCATTTT
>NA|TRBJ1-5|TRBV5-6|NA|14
CASSLWRLSQPQHF
TGTGCCAGCAGCTTGTGGCGGCTGAGTCAGCCCCAGCATTTT
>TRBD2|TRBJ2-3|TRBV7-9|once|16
CASSLNSGGSTDTQYF
TGTGCCAGCAGCTTGAATAGCGGGGGAAGCACAGATACGCAGTATTTT
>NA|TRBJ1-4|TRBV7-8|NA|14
CASSPPGGGEKLFF
TGTGCCAGCAGTCCACCGGGGGGCGGTGAAAAACTGTTTTTT
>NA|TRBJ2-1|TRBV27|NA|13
CASRGAGRSEQFF
TGTGCCAGCAGGGGGGCAGGACGCAGTGAGCAGTTCTTC
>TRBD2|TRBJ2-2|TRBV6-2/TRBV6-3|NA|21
CASSLAEKPRGLAGETGELFF
TGTGCCAGCAGTTTAGCTGAAAAACCGCGCGGACTAGCGGGAGAAACCGGGGAGCTGTTTTTT
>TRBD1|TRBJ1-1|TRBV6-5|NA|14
CASSQQGMRTEAFF
TGTGCCAGCAGCCAACAGGGGATGAGAACTGAAGCTTTCTTT
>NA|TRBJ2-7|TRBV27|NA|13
CASRDTLSYEQYF
TGTGCCAGCAGGGACACACTCTCCTACGAGCAGTACTTC
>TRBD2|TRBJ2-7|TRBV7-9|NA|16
CASTTSPAGGSYEQYF
TGTGCCAGCACCACCAGCCCAGCGGGGGGATCCTACGAGCAGTACTTC
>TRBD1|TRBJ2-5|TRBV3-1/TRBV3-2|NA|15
CASSRGQGVGETQYF
TGTGCCAGCAGCCGGGGACAGGGGGTGGGAGAGACCCAGTACTTC
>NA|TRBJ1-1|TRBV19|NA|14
CASSFRGEDTEAFF
TGTGCCAGTAGCTTTCGGGGTGAAGACACTGAAGCTTTCTTT
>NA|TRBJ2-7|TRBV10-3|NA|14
CAISEAGQSYEQYF
TGTGCCATCAGTGAGGCGGGACAGTCCTACGAGCAGTACTTC
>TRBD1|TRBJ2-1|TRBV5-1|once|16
CASSWGDRVIDNEQFF
TGCGCCAGCAGCTGGGGGGACAGGGTAATAGACAATGAGCAGTTCTTC
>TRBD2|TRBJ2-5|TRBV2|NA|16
CASSPTSGRVGETQYF
TGTGCCAGCAGTCCGACTAGCGGGAGGGTCGGGGAGACCCAGTACTTC
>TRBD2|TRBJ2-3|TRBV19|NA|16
CASSLLAGGLTDTQYF
TGTGCCAGTAGTCTACTAGCGGGGGGACTCACAGATACGCAGTATTTT
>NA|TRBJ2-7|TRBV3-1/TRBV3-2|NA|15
CASSPRGRKGYEQYF
TGTGCCAGCAGCCCTCGAGGGAGGAAAGGTTACGAGCAGTACTTC
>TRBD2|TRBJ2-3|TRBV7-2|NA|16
CASSDSRGGRDYTQYF
TGTGCCAGCAGCGATTCGCGGGGGGGCCGGGACTATACGCAGTATTTT
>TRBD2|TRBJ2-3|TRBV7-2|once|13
CASSDGLGDTQYF
TGTGCCAGCAGTGACGGACTAGGGGATACGCAGTATTTT
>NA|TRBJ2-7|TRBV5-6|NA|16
CASSRRETWSSYEQYF
TGTGCCAGCAGCCGCCGGGAAACTTGGAGCTCCTACGAGCAGTACTTC
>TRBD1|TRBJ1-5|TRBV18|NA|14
CASSPGTGYQPQHF
TGTGCCAGCTCACCCGGGACAGGTTATCAGCCCCAGCATTTT
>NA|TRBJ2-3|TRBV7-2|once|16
CASSPGGPSFTDTQYF
TGTGCCAGCAGCCCGGGGGGCCCCTCTTTCACAGATACGCAGTATTTT